These 27 T cell receptor beta chains were all obtained from the same sample, sequenced in a study of blood T cell repertoires in COVID-19. Measured with immunoSEQ multiplex PCR; TCRdb has only the in-frame clones, and not every one. In the table there are about 270,000 clones, 80% to 90% of which are singletons. Sequencing used peripheral blood. The receptors here all came from a woman between 45 and 60 years old who had recovered from COVID-19.

This CDR3 is CASSRDRVSSGNTIYF. Here the CDR3 DNA reads TGTGCCAGCAGCCGCGACAGGGTGTCCTCTGGAAACACCATATATTTT. J is TRBJ1-3 and V is TRBV27, with 7 bases lining up with TRBD1. Trimming cost V 6 bases and J 0 bases; bases outside gene matches: 8. There are 16 residues in the CDR3. Germline CDR1 is MNHEY and CDR2 is SMNVEV (reference sequence).

J is TRBJ1-2 and V is TRBV9; the match to TRBD1 covers 7 bases. Germline V gene sequence: CDR1 SGDLS, CDR2 YYNGEE. The CDR3 extends over 14 amino acids. J gave up 7 bases and V 4 bases, and 10 bases lay outside the gene matches. CDR3 sequence reads: CASSRDRPEGGYTF. CDR3 bases: TGTGCCAGCAGCCGGGACAGACCAGAGGGTGGCTACACCTTC.

This rearrangement joins TRBV15 to TRBJ1-4; tentatively, D is TRBD1 (5 bases). V was trimmed by 2 bases and J by 6 bases, leaving 28 bases between them. The CDR3 spans 20 residues. From germline, CDR1 is LNHNV and CDR2 YYDKDF (reference sequence). The chain's CDR3 is CATSRRPGGDAGKRDEKLFF. In nucleotides, the CDR3 is TGTGCCACCAGCAGACGCCCTGGGGGGGACGCCGGCAAAAGGGATGAAAAACTGTTTTTT.

The genes are TRBV7-8 and TRBJ1-4, with 9 positions matching TRBD1. There are 17 residues in the CDR3. Per the germline V gene, CDR1 is SGHVS and CDR2 is FQNEAQ. Germline trimming cut 5 bases from V and 8 bases from J; bases unmatched to any gene: 15. The CDR3 reads CASSPHQQGATGEKLFF. Here the CDR3 DNA reads TGTGCCAGCAGCCCGCACCAACAGGGGGCCACAGGGGAAAAACTGTTTTTT.

Only one count was recorded for this clone. The V gene is TRBV7-6, the J gene TRBJ2-3; D remains ambiguous. Trimming took off 1 base at V and 0 bases at J, with 8 bases between the two ends. The V gene's germline CDR1 is SGHVS and CDR2 FNYEAQ. CDR3 size: 15 residues. The CDR3 bases are TGTGCCAGCAGCTTAGGTCGAACTAGCACAGATACGCAGTATTTT. Translation gives CASSLGRTSTDTQYF.

The J gene is TRBJ1-3, the V gene TRBV30; maybe TRBD1 (5 bases). This CDR3 has 14 amino acids. Germline loops: CDR1 GTSNPN, CDR2 SVGIG (reference sequence). Between the trimmed V and J ends, which lost 0 bases and 4 bases, there was a span of 10 bases. The CDR3: CAWSVPGFGNTIYF. CDR3 bases: TGTGCCTGGAGTGTTCCAGGGTTCGGAAACACCATATATTTT.

The chain has TRBV9 and TRBJ2-1, with TRBD2 as a possible D gene (6 bases). The V and J ends lost 6 bases and 7 bases respectively, with 20 bases between them. Germline V lookup: CDR1 SGDLS, CDR2 YYNGEE. CDR3 length: 15 amino acids. The CDR3 coding sequence is TGTGCCAGCAACCCTTTTCCGGGACTCCCAAATGAGCAGTTCTTC. It specifies CASNPFPGLPNEQFF. The variable domain in full, with the rest retrieved from reference TRBV9 and TRBJ2-1, is DSGVTQTPKHLITATGQRVTLRCSPRSGDLSVYWYQQSLDQGLQFLIQYYNGEERAKGNILERFSAQQFPDLHSELNLSSLELGDSALYFCASNPFPGLPNEQFFGPGTRLTVL.

On this clone itself: Other DNA sequences in this sample translate to the same CDR3. The chain couples TRBV29-1 to TRBJ2-5; possibly TRBD2 for D (5 bases). The CDR3 covers 12 residues. Germline V gene lookup returns CDR1 SQVTM and CDR2 ANQGSEA. The V and J ends lost 3 bases and 5 bases respectively, with 10 bases between them. The CDR3 loop is CSVDRGRETQYF. The CDR3 DNA sequence: TGCAGCGTTGATCGGGGAAGGGAGACCCAGTACTTC.

V is TRBV7-2 and J is TRBJ2-5, with 10 bases lining up with TRBD1. The CDR3 runs to 15 residues. Per the germline V gene, CDR1 is SGHTA and CDR2 is FQGNSA. J was trimmed by 7 bases and V by 5 bases; bases with no gene match: 10. CDR3 in amino acids: CASSVRDRGHPTQYF. The DNA of the CDR3 is TGTGCCAGCAGCGTCCGGGACAGGGGTCACCCGACCCAGTACTTC.

The rearrangement links TRBV19 to TRBJ2-2, with a possible D match to TRBD2 (5 bases). The CDR3 length is 14 residues. The V gene's germline CDR1 is LNHDA and CDR2 SQIVND (reference sequence). Trimming shortened V by 7 bases and J by 6 bases, and 15 bases separated the two germline ends. The CDR3 loop is CASTGPGFAGELFF. The CDR3 DNA is TGTGCCAGTACCGGTCCGGGGTTCGCCGGGGAGCTGTTTTTT.

This clone was found once. The chain links TRBV6-2 or TRBV6-3 to TRBJ1-5, with TRBD1 matching 9 bases. Germline-derived CDR1 and CDR2 are MNHEY and SVGEGT. The CDR3 length is 17 residues. Trimming cost V 2 bases and J 0 bases; bases outside gene matches: 5. The CDR3 region has the DNA TGTGCCAGCAGTTACCGGACAGGGGCGTATAGCAATCAGCCCCAGCATTTT. This gives the protein CASSYRTGAYSNQPQHF.

This chain joins TRBV5-6 and TRBJ2-5; D gene ambiguous. The CDR3 length is 14 residues. Germline CDR1 SGHDT, CDR2 YYEEEE. The V end was cut by 1 base, the J end by 2 bases, with 9 bases between. CDR3 sequence (DNA): TGTGCCAGCAGCTTGCTCCGAGGACAAGAGACCCAGTACTTC. The encoded protein is CASSLLRGQETQYF.

This clone occurred once. The chain employs TRBV28 and TRBJ1-1, with TRBD1 as a possible D gene (5 bases). The CDR3 is 16 residues long. Germline V CDR1 and CDR2: MDHEN, SYDVKM. Trimming stripped 3 bases from V and 1 base from J, with 15 bases between. CDR3 amino acids: CASSLDLMGGNTEAFF. CDR3 nucleotides: TGTGCCAGCAGTTTGGACCTGATGGGGGGGAACACTGAAGCTTTCTTT.

This chain links TRBV6-5 with TRBJ1-2; D is unclear. The CDR3 totals 15 residues. In germline, CDR1 is MNHEY, CDR2 SVGAGI. V was trimmed by 0 bases and J by 4 bases, leaving 12 bases between them. The CDR3 sequence is CASSYSFGLTYGYTF. The CDR3 bases are TGTGCCAGCAGTTACTCTTTCGGGTTAACCTATGGCTACACCTTC.

The chain recombines TRBV6-4 with TRBJ2-3, with TRBD2 identical over 8 bases. The CDR3 has 14 residues. Germline trimming cut 4 bases from V and 1 base from J; bases unmatched to any gene: 1. Germline CDR1 reads MRHNA; CDR2 reads SNTAGT. CDR3 sequence (DNA): TGTGCCAGCAGTGTTAGCGGGGGCACAGATACGCAGTATTTT. It translates to CASSVSGGTDTQYF.

This clone was found a few times. The rearrangement joins TRBV9 to TRBJ2-2; 8 positions agree with TRBD2. The CDR3 consists of 16 residues. The germline CDR1 and CDR2 sequences are SGDLS and YYNGEE. Trimming removed 0 bases from V and 6 bases from J; junction bases left unmatched: 7. The CDR3 DNA sequence: TGTGCCAGCAGCGTAGTGGCGCGGGGGGCGTCCGGGGAGCTGTTTTTT. Amino acid sequence: CASSVVARGASGELFF.

This clone is a singleton in its sample. The chain carries TRBV15 and TRBJ1-4, with a weak D call TRBD1 (6 bases). This CDR3 spans 14 amino acids. Germline loops: CDR1 LNHNV, CDR2 YYDKDF (reference sequence). Trimming removed 4 bases from V and 7 bases from J, with 13 bases in between. DNA for the CDR3: TGTGCCACCAGCACCCCTACAGGGACTGAAAAACTGTTTTTT. This translates into CATSTPTGTEKLFF. Drawing the rest from reference TRBV15 and TRBJ1-4, the complete variable domain is DAMVIQNPRYQVTQFGKPVTLSCSQTLNHNVMYWYQQKSSQAPKLLFHYYDKDFNNEADTPDNFQSRRPNTSFCFLDIRSPGLGDTAMYLCATSTPTGTEKLFFGSGTQLSVL.

In its sample, this clone was seen a few times. This chain links TRBV19 with TRBJ1-1, with 9 bases fitting TRBD1. Germline assignment: CDR1 LNHDA and CDR2 SQIVND (reference sequence). The CDR3 contains 14 residues. V lost 7 bases to trimming and J lost 3 bases; unmatched junction nucleotides: 6. Written as DNA, the CDR3 is TGTGCCAGTAACCCACAGGGGGCGTACACTGAAGCTTTCTTT. Protein sequence: CASNPQGAYTEAFF.

The V and J genes are TRBV27 and TRBJ2-1; 7 nucleotides line up with TRBD1. This CDR3 is built from 14 residues. Unmatched junction bases numbered 6, after V lost 5 bases and J lost 5 bases. In germline, CDR1 is MNHEY, CDR2 SMNVEV (reference sequence). The CDR3 DNA reads TGTGCCAGCAGTACACAGGGGAGAAACAATGAGCAGTTCTTC. Translated: CASSTQGRNNEQFF.

The V gene is TRBV5-8, the J gene TRBJ2-1; the match to TRBD1 covers 7 bases. The ends lost 2 bases at V and 7 bases at J; junction bases unmatched: 6. The CDR3 has 14 residues. The germline gives CDR1 SGHTS, CDR2 YDEGEE. As DNA, the CDR3 is TGTGCCAGCAGCTTCGGGCCCAGGGGGAATGAGCAGTTCTTC. Amino acids: CASSFGPRGNEQFF.

The chain carries TRBV10-3 and TRBJ2-1; D possibly corresponds to TRBD1 (5 bases). Germline V gene data show CDR1 as ENHRY and CDR2 as SYGVKD. Trimming pared 10 bases from V and 7 bases from J, leaving 23 bases between. The CDR3 is made up of 15 amino acids. The CDR3 nucleotides are TGTGCCACCTATGGGCTGGACACTCTATCTAATGAGCAGTTCTTC. Translating it yields CATYGLDTLSNEQFF.

V usage is TRBV14 and J usage is TRBJ2-5; a weak D match, TRBD2 (5 bases). There are 14 residues in the CDR3. Germline V CDR1 and CDR2: SGHDN, FVKESK. Trimming took 0 bases from V and 5 from J, leaving 10 bases between them. CDR3 amino acids: CASSQDPWRETQYF. The CDR3 coding sequence is TGTGCCAGCAGCCAAGACCCCTGGAGGGAGACCCAGTACTTC.

This clone was counted between two and nine times. The V gene is TRBV27, the J gene TRBJ1-2; tentatively, D is TRBD1 (5 bases). The CDR3 has 14 residues. V was clipped by 8 bases and J by 3 bases, with 16 bases between them. The germline V gene has CDR1 MNHEY and CDR2 SMNVEV (reference sequence). DNA of the CDR3: TGTGCCAGCGGTCAAATAGACAGAGACTATGGCTACACCTTC. It encodes CASGQIDRDYGYTF.

This clone turned up a few times. V usage is TRBV6-2 or TRBV6-3 and J usage is TRBJ1-3; D is possibly TRBD1 (5 bases). The CDR3 length is 15 residues. The V and J ends lost 2 bases and 2 bases respectively, with 10 bases between them. Germline lookup yields CDR1 MNHEY and CDR2 SVGEGT. The CDR3 reads CASSYTQGPGNTIYF. The CDR3 coding sequence is TGTGCCAGCAGTTACACCCAGGGTCCTGGAAACACCATATATTTT.

This chain joins TRBV6-6 and TRBJ1-2; D is undetermined. This CDR3 spans 11 amino acids. V dropped 6 bases and J dropped 7 bases, with 9 bases sitting between them. The germline CDR1 and CDR2 sequences are MNHNY and SVGAGI (reference sequence). This CDR3 is CASRAPFGYTF. DNA for the CDR3: TGTGCCAGCAGGGCACCCTTTGGCTACACCTTC.

The chain is built from TRBV27 and TRBJ2-3; 8 bases are a match to TRBD2. This CDR3 contains 15 residues. Looked up from germline, CDR1 is MNHEY and CDR2 is SMNVEV (reference sequence). V dropped 4 bases and J dropped 6; count of bases not matched to a gene: 9. In DNA, the CDR3 is TGTGCCAGCAGTTCTTTAGCGGGGTTCGGGGATACGCAGTATTTT. It translates to CASSSLAGFGDTQYF.

V is TRBV27 and J is TRBJ2-5; 11 bases fit TRBD2. The germline V gene has CDR1 MNHEY and CDR2 SMNVEV (reference sequence). V dropped 1 base and J dropped 1; count of bases not matched to a gene: 8. The CDR3 contains 18 residues. The CDR3 is CASSLLGLAGGTQETQYF. The CDR3 DNA is TGTGCCAGCAGTTTATTGGGGTTAGCGGGGGGGACCCAAGAGACCCAGTACTTC.